A single sample is the source of the 2 T cell receptor beta chains below, sequenced in a study of T cell therapy after organ transplantation. These receptors have no identified antigens. Time point of the sample: 4-8 weeks after completion of therapy. Generated by immunoSEQ multiplex PCR, the TCRdb table keeps only in-frame clones and is missing some. The sample yields some 970 clones, 68% seen once. The sequenced sample was CD8+ T cells from blood, obtained after autologous CMV-specific T cell therapy. All receptors derive from a human patient who had received a solid organ transplant and had CMV disease. Some T cells may be supplied by the graft donor.

The chain employs TRBV5-5 and TRBJ2-7; 9 bases fit TRBD1. There are 15 residues in the CDR3. Germline assignment: CDR1 SGHKS and CDR2 YYEKEE (reference sequence). V dropped 2 bases and J dropped 5; count of bases not matched to a gene: 8. The CDR3 nucleotides are TGTGCCAGCAGCTTTCCGGGACAGGGCTCTCACGAGCAGTACTTC. It encodes CASSFPGQGSHEQYF.

The genes are TRBV11-1 and TRBJ2-7; no definite D call. The CDR3 loop spans 16 amino acids. From germline, CDR1 is SGHAT and CDR2 FQDESV (reference sequence). V was pared by 8 bases and J by 0 bases, with 20 bases between. CDR3 loop: CASLPLWSQYSYEQYF. For the CDR3, the DNA is TGTGCCAGCCTCCCCCTTTGGAGTCAGTACTCCTACGAGCAGTACTTC.